One T cell receptor beta chain is described in this entry. The target antigen is unknown. The sample comes from a study of glioma-infiltrating T cells. Amplification of TCR alpha and beta CDR3 regions from RNA used iRepertoire nested multiplex PCR. Input was roughly 100-450 ng of tissue mRNA or PBMC total RNA. TCRdb analysed the multiplex PCR reads with MiXCR anew, one entry per CDR3 protein. The table includes 100,000 to 150,000 distinct CDR3 sequences, 24% detected once. There are 12 residues in the CDR3. V was shortened by 11 bases and J by 7 bases, with 14 bases between the two germline ends. Points from the study as a whole: Very few CDR3 sequences were shared between tissue and blood. Above-expected tissue-blood divergence occurred in all gliomas, most in low-grade ones.

The chain recombines TRBV12-3 or TRBV12-4 with TRBJ2-2; a possible D gene is TRBD1 (5 bases). This clonotype was obtained from a human donor with low-grade glioma or glioblastoma, undergoing nonglioma brain surgery, or in good health (not recorded which). The sample consisted of glioma tissue, nonneoplastic brain tissue, or PBMCs (not recorded which). The CDR3 DNA is TGTGCCGTGCAGGGTCAGGGCGGGGAGCTGTTTTTT. Translation: CAVQGQGGELFF.